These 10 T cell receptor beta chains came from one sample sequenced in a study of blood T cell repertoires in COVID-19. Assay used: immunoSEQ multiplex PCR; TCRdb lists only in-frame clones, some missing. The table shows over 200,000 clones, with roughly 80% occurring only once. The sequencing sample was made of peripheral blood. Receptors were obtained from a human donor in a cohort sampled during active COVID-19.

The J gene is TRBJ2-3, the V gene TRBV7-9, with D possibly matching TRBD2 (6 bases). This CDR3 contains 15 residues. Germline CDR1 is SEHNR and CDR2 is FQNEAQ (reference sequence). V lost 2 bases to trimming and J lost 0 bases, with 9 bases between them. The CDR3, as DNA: TGTGCCAGCAGCTTACTAGCGTCTAGCACAGATACGCAGTATTTT. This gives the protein CASSLLASSTDTQYF.

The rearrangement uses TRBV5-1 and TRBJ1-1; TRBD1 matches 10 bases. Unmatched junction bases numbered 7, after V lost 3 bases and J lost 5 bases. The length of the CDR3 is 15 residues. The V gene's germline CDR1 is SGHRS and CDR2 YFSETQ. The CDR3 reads CASSSGTGEGTEAFF. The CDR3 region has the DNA TGCGCCAGCAGCTCGGGGACAGGGGAGGGGACTGAAGCTTTCTTT.

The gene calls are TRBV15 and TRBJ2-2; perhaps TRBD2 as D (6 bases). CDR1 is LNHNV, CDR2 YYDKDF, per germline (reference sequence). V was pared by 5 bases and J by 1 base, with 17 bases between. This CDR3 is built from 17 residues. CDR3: CATSSYAGRENTGELFF. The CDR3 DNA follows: TGTGCCACCAGCTCCTATGCGGGGCGGGAGAACACCGGGGAGCTGTTTTTT.

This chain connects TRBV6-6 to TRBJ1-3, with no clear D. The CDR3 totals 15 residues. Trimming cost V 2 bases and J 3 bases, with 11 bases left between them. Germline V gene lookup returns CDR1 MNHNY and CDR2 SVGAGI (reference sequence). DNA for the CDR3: TGTGCCAGCAGTTACCTGGACTACCTTGGAAACACCATATATTTT. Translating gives CASSYLDYLGNTIYF.

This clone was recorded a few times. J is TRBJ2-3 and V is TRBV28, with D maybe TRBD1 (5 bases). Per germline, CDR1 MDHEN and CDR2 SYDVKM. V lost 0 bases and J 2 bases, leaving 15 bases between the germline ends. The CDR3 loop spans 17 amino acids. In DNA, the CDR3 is TGTGCCAGCAGTTTATGGGCCGGGCAGGGCTACACAGATACGCAGTATTTT. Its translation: CASSLWAGQGYTDTQYF.

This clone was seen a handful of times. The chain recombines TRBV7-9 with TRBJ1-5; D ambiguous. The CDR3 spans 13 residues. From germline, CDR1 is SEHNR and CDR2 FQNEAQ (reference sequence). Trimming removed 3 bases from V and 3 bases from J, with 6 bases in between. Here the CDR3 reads CASSLENNQPQHF. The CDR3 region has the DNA TGTGCCAGCAGCTTGGAGAACAATCAGCCCCAGCATTTT. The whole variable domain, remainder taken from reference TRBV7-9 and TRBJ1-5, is DTGVSQNPRHKITKRGQNVTFRCDPISEHNRLYWYRQTLGQGPEFLTYFQNEAQLEKSRLLSDRFSAERPKGSFSTLEIQRTEQGDSAMYLCASSLENNQPQHFGDGTRLSIL.

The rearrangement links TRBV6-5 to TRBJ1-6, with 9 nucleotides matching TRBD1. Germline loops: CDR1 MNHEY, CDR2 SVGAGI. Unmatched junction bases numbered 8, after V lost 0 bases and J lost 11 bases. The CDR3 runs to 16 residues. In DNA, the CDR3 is TGTGCCAGCAGTTACTCTCCCGGGACAGGGAAGACACCCCTCCACTTT. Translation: CASSYSPGTGKTPLHF.

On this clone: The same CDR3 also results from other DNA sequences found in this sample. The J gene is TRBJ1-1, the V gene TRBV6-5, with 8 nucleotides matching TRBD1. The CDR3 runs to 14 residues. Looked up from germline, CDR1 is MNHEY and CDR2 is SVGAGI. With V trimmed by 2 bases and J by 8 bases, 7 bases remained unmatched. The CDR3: CASSYTGQGAEAFF. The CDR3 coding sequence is TGTGCCAGCAGTTACACTGGGCAGGGGGCCGAAGCTTTCTTT.

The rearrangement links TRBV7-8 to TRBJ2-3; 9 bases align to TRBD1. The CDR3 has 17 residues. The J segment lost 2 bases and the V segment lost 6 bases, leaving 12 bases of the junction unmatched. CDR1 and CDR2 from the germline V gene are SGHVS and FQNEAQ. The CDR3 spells CASSPATGTGSTDTQYF. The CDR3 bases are TGTGCCAGCAGTCCGGCCACCGGGACAGGGTCCACAGATACGCAGTATTTT.

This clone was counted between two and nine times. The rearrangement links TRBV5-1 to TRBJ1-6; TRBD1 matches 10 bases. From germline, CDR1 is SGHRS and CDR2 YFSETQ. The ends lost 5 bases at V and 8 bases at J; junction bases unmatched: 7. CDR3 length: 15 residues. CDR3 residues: CASRRPGTGDSPLHF. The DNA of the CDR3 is TGCGCCAGCAGGAGGCCGGGGACAGGGGATTCACCCCTCCACTTT.